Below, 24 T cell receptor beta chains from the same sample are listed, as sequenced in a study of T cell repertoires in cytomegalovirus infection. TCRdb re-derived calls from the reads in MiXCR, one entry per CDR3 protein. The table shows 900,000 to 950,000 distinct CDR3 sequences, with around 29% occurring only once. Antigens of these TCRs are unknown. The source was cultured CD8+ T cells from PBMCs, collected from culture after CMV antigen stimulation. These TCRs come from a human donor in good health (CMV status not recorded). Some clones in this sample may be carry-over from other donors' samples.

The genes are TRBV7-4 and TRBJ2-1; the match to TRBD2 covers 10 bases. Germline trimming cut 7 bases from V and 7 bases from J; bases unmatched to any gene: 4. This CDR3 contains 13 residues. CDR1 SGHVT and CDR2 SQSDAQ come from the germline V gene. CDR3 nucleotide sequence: TGTGCCAGCAACCTAGCGGGGGAAAATGAGCAGTTCTTC. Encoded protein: CASNLAGENEQFF.

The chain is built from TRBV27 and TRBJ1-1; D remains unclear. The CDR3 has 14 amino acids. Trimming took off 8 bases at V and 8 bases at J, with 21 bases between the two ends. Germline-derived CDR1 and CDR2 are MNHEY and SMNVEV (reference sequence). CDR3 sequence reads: CASGEPQAGPEAFF. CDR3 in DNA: TGTGCCAGCGGCGAGCCTCAGGCAGGACCAGAAGCTTTCTTT.

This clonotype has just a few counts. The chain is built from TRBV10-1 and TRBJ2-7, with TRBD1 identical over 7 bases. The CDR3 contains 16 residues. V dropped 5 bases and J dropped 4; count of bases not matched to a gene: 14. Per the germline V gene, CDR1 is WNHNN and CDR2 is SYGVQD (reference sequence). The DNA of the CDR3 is TGCGCCAGCAGTATAGGGGGCCAGCCGGAAGGTTACGAGCAGTACTTC. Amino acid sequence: CASSIGGQPEGYEQYF.

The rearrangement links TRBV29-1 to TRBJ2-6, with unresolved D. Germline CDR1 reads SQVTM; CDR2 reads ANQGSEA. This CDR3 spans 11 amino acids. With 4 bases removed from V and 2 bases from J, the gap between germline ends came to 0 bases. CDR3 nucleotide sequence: TGCAGCGTTGCTGGGGCCAACGTCCTGACTTTC. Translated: CSVAGANVLTF.

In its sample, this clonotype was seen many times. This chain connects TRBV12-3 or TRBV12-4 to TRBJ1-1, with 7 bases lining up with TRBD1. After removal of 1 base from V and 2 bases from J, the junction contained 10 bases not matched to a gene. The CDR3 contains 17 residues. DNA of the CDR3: TGTGCCAGCAGTTTAGGCCCCACGACAGGGCCCAACACTGAAGCTTTCTTT. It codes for CASSLGPTTGPNTEAFF.

CDR3 DNA: TGTGCCAGCAGTTACTCAGGGGCGATGGGGACAGATACGCAGTATTTT. It encodes CASSYSGAMGTDTQYF. This chain links TRBV6-6 with TRBJ2-3, with TRBD1 as a possible D gene (5 bases). CDR1 and CDR2 (germline): MNHNY, SVGAGI (reference sequence). The length of the CDR3 is 16 residues. Trimming removed 0 bases from V and 3 bases from J, with 13 bases in between.

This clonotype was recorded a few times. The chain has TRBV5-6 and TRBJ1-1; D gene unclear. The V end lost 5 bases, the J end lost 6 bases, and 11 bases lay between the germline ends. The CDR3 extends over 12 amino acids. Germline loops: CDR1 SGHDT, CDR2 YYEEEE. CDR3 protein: CASSQRTPEAFF. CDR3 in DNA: TGTGCCAGCAGTCAGCGGACGCCTGAAGCTTTCTTT.

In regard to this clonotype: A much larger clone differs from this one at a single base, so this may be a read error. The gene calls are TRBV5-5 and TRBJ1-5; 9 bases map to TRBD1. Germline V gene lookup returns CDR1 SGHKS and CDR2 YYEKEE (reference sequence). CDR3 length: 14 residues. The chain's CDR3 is CTSSWTGGNQPQHF. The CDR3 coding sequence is TGTACCAGCAGCTGGACAGGGGGCAATCAGCCCCAGCATTTT.

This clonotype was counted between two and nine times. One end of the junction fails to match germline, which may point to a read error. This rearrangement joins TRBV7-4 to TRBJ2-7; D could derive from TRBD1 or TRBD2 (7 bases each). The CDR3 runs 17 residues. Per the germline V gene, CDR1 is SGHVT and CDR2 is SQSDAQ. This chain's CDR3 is CASSLGGGQLHSYEQYF. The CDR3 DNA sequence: TGTGCCAGCAGTTTAGGGGGGGGACAGTTGCATTCCTACGAGCAGTACTTC.

CDR3 bases: TGTGCCAGCAGTTTCCCTTTCTTCCCCGACCGAGGGCCCAGGGACACAGATACGCAGTATTTT. This sequence encodes CASSFPFFPDRGPRDTDTQYF. This chain links TRBV12-3 or TRBV12-4 with TRBJ2-3; either TRBD1 or TRBD2 may supply D (5 bases each). Trimming removed 3 bases at V and 2 bases at J, with 30 bases between. The CDR3 is made up of 21 amino acids.

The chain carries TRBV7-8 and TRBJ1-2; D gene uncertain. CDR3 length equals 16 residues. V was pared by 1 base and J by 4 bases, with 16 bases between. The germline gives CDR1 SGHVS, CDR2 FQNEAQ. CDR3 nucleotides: TGTGCCAGCAGCTTAGATCAGACGGGCATCACCTATGGCTACACCTTC. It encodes CASSLDQTGITYGYTF.

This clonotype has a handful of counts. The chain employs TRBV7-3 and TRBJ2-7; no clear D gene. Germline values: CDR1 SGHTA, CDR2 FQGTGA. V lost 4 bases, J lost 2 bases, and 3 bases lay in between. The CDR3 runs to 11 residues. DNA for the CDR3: TGTGCCAGCAGCTGTACCTACGAGCAGTACGTC. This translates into CASSCTYEQYV.

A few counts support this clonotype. The CDR3 sequence is CASRSNRGREETQYF. The CDR3 nucleotides read TGTGCCAGCAGGTCTAACAGGGGGCGCGAAGAGACCCAGTACTTC. The chain is built from TRBV7-6 and TRBJ2-5; 9 positions agree with TRBD1. V trimming: 6 bases; J trimming: 3 bases; junction bases outside the gene matches: 8. The germline V gene has CDR1 SGHVS and CDR2 FNYEAQ. The CDR3 has 15 amino acids. Full variable domain (remainder filled in from reference TRBV7-6 and TRBJ2-5): GAGVSQSPRYKVTKRGQDVALRCDPISGHVSLYWYRQALGQGPEFLTYFNYEAQQDKSGLPNDRFSAERPEGSISTLTIQRTEQRDSAMYRCASRSNRGREETQYFGPGTRLLVL.

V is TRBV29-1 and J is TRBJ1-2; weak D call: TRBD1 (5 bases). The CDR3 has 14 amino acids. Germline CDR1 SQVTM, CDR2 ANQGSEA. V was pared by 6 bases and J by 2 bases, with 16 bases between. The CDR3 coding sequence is TGCAGCGTCCTTGGGGGGGGGGTGAACTATGGCTACACCTTC. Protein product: CSVLGGGVNYGYTF.

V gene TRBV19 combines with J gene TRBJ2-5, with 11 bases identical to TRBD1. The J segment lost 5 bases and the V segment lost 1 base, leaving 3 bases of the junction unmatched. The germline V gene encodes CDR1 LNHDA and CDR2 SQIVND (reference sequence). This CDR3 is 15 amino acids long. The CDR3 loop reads CASSIGTGGVETQYF. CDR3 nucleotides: TGTGCCAGTAGTATAGGGACAGGGGGCGTTGAGACCCAGTACTTC.

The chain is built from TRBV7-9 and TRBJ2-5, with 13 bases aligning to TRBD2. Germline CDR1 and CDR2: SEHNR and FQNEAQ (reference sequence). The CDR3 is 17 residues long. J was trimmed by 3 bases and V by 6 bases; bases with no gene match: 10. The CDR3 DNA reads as TGTGCCAGCAGTTTTGAGGGGACTAGCGGGGCCAAAGAGACCCAGTACTTC. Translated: CASSFEGTSGAKETQYF.

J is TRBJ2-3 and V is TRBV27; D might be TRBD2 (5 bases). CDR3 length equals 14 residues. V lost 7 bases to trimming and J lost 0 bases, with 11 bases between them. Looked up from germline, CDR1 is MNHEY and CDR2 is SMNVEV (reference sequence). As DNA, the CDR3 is TGTGCCAGCAAATACGGGATCAGCACAGATACGCAGTATTTT. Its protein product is CASKYGISTDTQYF.

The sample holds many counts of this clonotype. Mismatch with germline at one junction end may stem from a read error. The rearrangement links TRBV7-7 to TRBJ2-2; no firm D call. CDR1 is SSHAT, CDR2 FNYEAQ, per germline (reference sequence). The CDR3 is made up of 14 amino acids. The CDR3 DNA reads TGTGCTAGCAGCTTAAGTCTCGCCTCCGGGGAGCTGTTTTTT. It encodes CASSLSLASGELFF.

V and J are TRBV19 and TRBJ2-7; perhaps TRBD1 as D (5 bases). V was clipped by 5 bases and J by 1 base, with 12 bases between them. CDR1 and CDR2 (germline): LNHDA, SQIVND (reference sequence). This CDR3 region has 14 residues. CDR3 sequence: CASSPGWGSYEQYV. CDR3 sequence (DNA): TGTGCCAGTAGTCCAGGGTGGGGATCCTACGAGCAGTACGTC.

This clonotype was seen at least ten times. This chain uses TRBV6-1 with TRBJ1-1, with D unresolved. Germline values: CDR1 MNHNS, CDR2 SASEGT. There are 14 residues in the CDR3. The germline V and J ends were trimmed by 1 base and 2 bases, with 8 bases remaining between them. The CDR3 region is CASSEGAGNTEAFF. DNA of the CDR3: TGTGCCAGCAGTGAAGGCGCAGGAAACACTGAAGCTTTCTTT.

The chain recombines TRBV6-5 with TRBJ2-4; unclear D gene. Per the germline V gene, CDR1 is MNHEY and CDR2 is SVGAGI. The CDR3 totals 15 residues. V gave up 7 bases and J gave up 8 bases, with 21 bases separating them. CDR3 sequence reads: CASKGRAGLKDIQYF. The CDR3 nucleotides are TGTGCCAGCAAGGGCCGAGCCGGGTTAAAGGACATTCAGTACTTC.

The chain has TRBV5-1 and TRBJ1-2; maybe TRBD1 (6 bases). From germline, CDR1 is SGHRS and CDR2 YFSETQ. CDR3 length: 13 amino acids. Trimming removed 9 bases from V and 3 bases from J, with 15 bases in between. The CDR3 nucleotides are TGCGCCACCACAGGAGGGGGTGACTATGGCTACACCTTC. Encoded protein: CATTGGGDYGYTF.

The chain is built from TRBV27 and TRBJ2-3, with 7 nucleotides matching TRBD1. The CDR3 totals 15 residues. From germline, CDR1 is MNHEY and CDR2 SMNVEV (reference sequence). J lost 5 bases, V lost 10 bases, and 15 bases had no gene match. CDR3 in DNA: TGTGCCACCTGGGTAGGGGGCTTAGTAGAAGATACGCAGTATTTT. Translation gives CATWVGGLVEDTQYF.

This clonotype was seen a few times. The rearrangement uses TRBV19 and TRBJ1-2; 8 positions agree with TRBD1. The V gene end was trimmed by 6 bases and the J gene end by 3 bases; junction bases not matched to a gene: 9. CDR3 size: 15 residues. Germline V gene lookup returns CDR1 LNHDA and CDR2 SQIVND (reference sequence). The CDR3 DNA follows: TGTGCCAGTAGCGAAGTGGGGACAGGAGACTATGGCTACACCTTC. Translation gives CASSEVGTGDYGYTF. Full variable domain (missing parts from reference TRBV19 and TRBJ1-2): DGGITQSPKYLFRKEGQNVTLSCEQNLNHDAMYWYRQDPGQGLRLIYYSQIVNDFQKGDIAEGYSVSREKKESFPLTVTSAQKNPTAFYLCASSEVGTGDYGYTFGSGTRLTVV.